Listed here are 6 T cell receptor beta chains from one sample, sequenced in a study of tumor and adjacent non-tumor tissue in lung cancer. A modified ARM-PCR protocol with three rounds of nested PCR amplified TCRbeta. TCRdb ran MiXCR on the multiplex PCR reads and lists one entry per CDR3 protein. Counted here are 50,000 or so distinct CDR3 sequences, 74% occurring once; the ten biggest clones make up around a quarter. The template was RNA from unsorted bulk tissue. Distant lung tissue was collected more than 3 cm away from the tumor edge. Sequencing input: distant non-tumor lung tissue. The receptors stem from a woman aged 55 to 70 with non-small cell lung cancer.

The V call is TRBV7-3, the J call TRBJ2-5, with D perhaps TRBD2 (5 bases). The length of the CDR3 is 14 residues. Germline-derived CDR1 and CDR2 are SGHTA and FQGTGA. The germline V and J ends were trimmed by 5 bases and 7 bases, with 17 bases remaining between them. The CDR3 DNA sequence: TGTGCCAGCAGCCCATACTCCACCGAGGGGACCCAGTACTTC. Translation: CASSPYSTEGTQYF.

A remark on this clonotype: Given the absence of the conserved phenylalanine or tryptophan at the CDR3 end, a read error is likely. V and J are TRBV6-2 or TRBV6-3 and TRBJ1-1; D call uncertain. CDR1 MNHEY and CDR2 SVGEGT come from the germline V gene. The CDR3 spans 16 residues. CDR3 protein: CVGSSNPLWEVTEAFL. The CDR3 region has the DNA TGTGTCGGCAGTTCTAACCCTCTCTGGGAAGTCACTGAAGCTTTCTTA.

Points on this clonotype: One end of the junction varies from germline; a read error may be responsible. The rearrangement joins TRBV10-3 to TRBJ2-1; D might be TRBD1 (6 bases). Per germline, CDR1 ENHRY and CDR2 SYGVKD. The CDR3 is made up of 18 amino acids. The CDR3 protein is CAISESGRAGRGDNEQFF. CDR3 DNA sequence: TGTGCCATCAGTGAGTCAGGACGGGCAGGGAGAGGGGACAATGAGCAATTCTTC.

The sample holds many counts of this clonotype. The chain is built from TRBV28 and TRBJ2-1; tentatively, D is TRBD1 (5 bases). V lost 6 bases and J lost 7, with 22 bases in between. Germline V gene sequence: CDR1 MDHEN, CDR2 SYDVKM. This CDR3 is built from 16 residues. For the CDR3, the DNA is TGTGCCAGCAGGCCCACGGATTCCACCCCAGGGAATGAGCAGTTCTTC. This gives the protein CASRPTDSTPGNEQFF. Looking up the rest from reference TRBV28 and TRBJ2-1 gives the full variable domain: DVKVTQSSRYLVKRTGEKVFLECVQDMDHENMFWYRQDPGLGLRLIYFSYDVKMKEKGDIPEGYSVSREKKERFSLILESASTNQTSMYLCASRPTDSTPGNEQFFGPGTRLTVL.

A word on this clonotype: This may come from a read error, since a much larger clone is one base off. The rearrangement uses TRBV5-1 and TRBJ1-4; D unclear. The CDR3 covers 14 residues. Trimming left V 0 bases short and J 9 bases short, with 12 bases between. Germline CDR1 and CDR2: SGHRS and YFSETQ. CDR3 in DNA: TGCGCCAGCAGCTTGGAGGGCCTCGGGAAAAAACTGTTTTTT. Translated, it gives CASSLEGLGKKLFF.

This clonotype was seen once. Given a much more abundant clone one base away, this may be a read error. The chain joins TRBV28 to TRBJ2-1; 8 bases line up with TRBD2. Germline CDR1 is MDHEN and CDR2 is SYDVKM. The CDR3 totals 16 residues. DNA of the CDR3: TGTGCCAGCTGTTTATGGGCGGGAGGAGTCTACAATGAGCAGTTCTTC. Protein: CASCLWAGGVYNEQFF.